This TCR beta chain derives from a study of blood T cell repertoires in COVID-19 (dated by TCRdb to about 2020). As for the study more broadly: The collaborator samples originated in the United States, Italy and Spain and spanned the acute and convalescent phases of COVID-19. The material from the prospective study consisted of cDNA or gDNA derived from T cells, B-cell-depleted T cells, or PBMCs. The samples were drawn from the first 160 participants of the ongoing ImmuneRACE study and from roughly 1,300 subjects provided by 6 global collaborators. HLA class I and class II types, where available, came from metadata supplied by the sample provider rather than from assay-based typing. Deeply sampled blood TCRbeta repertoires from subjects exposed to, actively infected with, or recovered from COVID-19 were included in the dataset. Sample metadata almost always included a de-identified subject ID, COVID-19 status, age in years and sex. A freely available public database, intended as a resource for researchers studying the immune response to SARS-CoV-2, is where the repertoires were released.

Each collaborating institution followed its own protocols to collect whole blood in K2EDTA tubes. Collaborator samples were shipped for TCRbeta analysis as frozen whole blood, isolated PBMCs, or DNA extracted from either sample type. Broad study findings and their caveats: How much clinical and demographic metadata was included differed by source and by participant, and the metadata was provided uncurated.

This clone was found a few times. Its antigen is not yet known. No base-level quality is on record; no much larger clone is a single base apart. TCRbeta CDR3 regions were amplified from genomic DNA using the immunoSEQ Assay, a bias-controlled multiplex PCR. As for how the authors treated the data: Nucleated cell counts per sample were estimated from amplification of reference gene primers within the assay. To quantify the absolute abundance of each unique TCRbeta CDR3 rearrangement, sequence reads were collapsed and filtered. For each sample, productive Simpson clonality was calculated as the square root of Simpson's diversity index across productive rearrangements. TCRdb limited this immuneACCESS table to in-frame rearrangements with V and J called. A share of clones is missing; checked studies link under half to unresolved V genes, and the rest is unexplained. The V and J calls and clone size are taken from that table; D and trimming were inferred from the DNA. The sample table holds over 45,000 clones, of which about 86% were seen once. The top ten clones comprise 5.5% to 6.5% of the sample.

Sequencing was done on a sample of peripheral blood. The receptor was isolated from a woman of 80 years or more with acute or convalescent COVID-19.

The nucleotide sequence is TGCAGCGTTCTTGGACAGGGGACGAATCAGCCCCAGCATTTT. This translates into CSVLGQGTNQPQHF. The rearranged chain carries TRBV29-1 and TRBJ1-5; TRBD1 agrees with 9 junctional bases. Trimmed from V: 5 bases; trimmed from J: 4 bases; junction bases lacking a gene match: 6. Counted from cysteine to phenylalanine, this CDR3 has 14 amino acids. CDR3 DNA only is kept here, 42 bases in frame from base 1. According to the germline V gene, CDR1 reads SQVTM and CDR2 reads ANQGSEA.